This T cell receptor beta chain was profiled in a study of T cells after somatic rescue of genetic block. Sequencing used immunoSEQ multiplex PCR; TCRdb keeps in-frame clones, though not all of them. The sample has roughly 14,000 clones; 72% are singletons. Source material: peripheral blood mononuclear cells (PBMCs). The TCR originated in a boy under 18.

CDR3 protein: CASSPRDRGQPDGYTF. CDR3 sequence (DNA): TGTGCCAGCAGTCCCCGGGACAGGGGGCAACCTGACGGCTACACCTTC. This chain uses TRBV27 with TRBJ1-2, with TRBD1 matching 12 bases. The CDR3 is made up of 16 amino acids. Trimming removed 5 bases from V and 8 bases from J; junction bases left unmatched: 12. The germline gives CDR1 MNHEY, CDR2 SMNVEV (reference sequence).